This is a list of T cell receptor beta chains from one sample in a study of neurological immune-mediated disorders. Each CDR3 protein gets one entry after TCRdb re-called the 5' RACE reads with MiXCR. Of about 66,000 distinct CDR3 sequences detected, about 4% appear once; the ten largest clones hold about 1.5%. Sequenced material: PBMCs. Every receptor here comes from a man aged 25 to 45 with multiple sclerosis. CDR3s include the opening cysteine and the closing phenylalanine or tryptophan. The D gene is left open where the match is weak. Size is omitted from some rows. Given values are once, few, many or a class for expanded clones.

v_call	d_call	clone_size	j_call	cdr3_aa	cdr3_nt
TRBV5-1	-	many	TRBJ2-7	CASSGGRLAATYEQYF	TGCGCCAGCAGCGGGGGCAGACTAGCCGCTACCTACGAGCAGTACTTC
TRBV5-1	-	many	TRBJ1-4	CASSWDDGEKLFF	TGCGCCAGCAGCTGGGATGATGGTGAAAAACTGTTTTTT
TRBV5-1	TRBD2	many	TRBJ2-1	CASSLYTLLAGGPNEQFF	TGCGCCAGCAGCTTATACACATTACTAGCGGGGGGGCCAAATGAGCAGTTCTTC
TRBV7-8	TRBD2	many	TRBJ2-1	CASSYERGTSYNEQFF	TGTGCCAGCAGCTACGAGCGGGGGACCTCCTACAATGAGCAGTTCTTC
TRBV5-1	TRBD1	many	TRBJ2-7	CASSLALTGDSYEQYF	TGCGCCAGCAGCTTGGCCCTAACAGGGGATTCCTACGAGCAGTACTTC
TRBV25-1	TRBD2	many	TRBJ2-1	CASSEGLGRGTRSNEQFF	TGTGCCAGCAGTGAGGGGCTCGGTCGGGGGACTAGGAGCAATGAGCAGTTCTTC
TRBV6-6	TRBD1	-	TRBJ1-6	CASSPQGLGSPLNF	TGTGCCAGCAGTCCACAGGGGCTCGGATCACCCCTCAACTTT
TRBV4-1	TRBD1	many	TRBJ2-7	CASSQERGQGYEQYF	TGCGCCAGCAGCCAAGAGAGGGGACAGGGCTACGAGCAGTACTTC
TRBV20-1	-	-	TRBJ1-6	CSARDLENPLNF	TGCAGTGCTAGAGATCTGGAAAACCCCCTCAACTTT
TRBV11-2	-	many	TRBJ2-1	CASSLPGGPHNEQFF	TGTGCCAGCAGCTTACCCGGGGGGCCTCACAATGAGCAGTTCTTC
TRBV5-6	-	many	TRBJ1-2	CASSSENYGYTF	TGTGCCAGCAGCTCTGAGAACTATGGCTACACCTTC
TRBV27	TRBD1	many	TRBJ1-2	CASSSFGTGLFYGYTF	TGTGCCAGCAGTTCCTTTGGGACAGGGCTATTCTATGGCTACACCTTC
TRBV3-1	TRBD1	many	TRBJ2-7	CASSQYGTGRNEQYF	TGTGCCAGCAGCCAATACGGGACAGGGAGAAACGAGCAGTACTTC
TRBV18	-	few	TRBJ2-7	CASSPDPSYEQYF	TGTGCCAGCTCACCGGACCCCTCCTACGAGCAGTACTTC
TRBV7-9	TRBD1	many	TRBJ1-2	CASSPLDRGGYGYTF	TGTGCCAGCAGCCCCTTGGACAGGGGTGGCTATGGCTACACCTTC
TRBV27	TRBD1	few	TRBJ1-4	CASSSTGWGEKLFF	TGTGCCAGCAGTTCGACAGGGTGGGGTGAAAAACTGTTTTTT
TRBV5-1	-	many	TRBJ1-4	CASSSEGRTNEKLFF	TGCGCCAGCAGCTCGGAAGGGCGAACTAATGAAAAACTGTTTTTT
TRBV5-1	-	many	TRBJ1-2	CASSLEGRAVYGYTF	TGCGCCAGCAGCTTGGAGGGCAGGGCTGTCTATGGCTACACCTTC
TRBV5-1	TRBD2	many	TRBJ2-2	CASSLGVFGGTTGELFF	TGCGCCAGCAGCTTGGGTGTATTCGGGGGGACCACCGGGGAGCTGTTTTTT
TRBV10-2	TRBD1	many	TRBJ2-3	CASRGTGTDTQYF	TGCGCCAGCAGGGGGACAGGGACAGATACGCAGTATTTT
TRBV20-1	TRBD1	many	TRBJ1-6	CSARARDRGNSPLHF	TGCAGTGCTAGAGCCCGGGACAGGGGCAATTCACCCCTCCACTTT
TRBV5-1	-	many	TRBJ1-1	CASSLDGLNTEAFF	TGCGCCAGCAGCTTGGACGGTCTAAACACTGAAGCTTTCTTT
TRBV5-1	TRBD1	many	TRBJ2-2	CASSLTRQGFTGELFF	TGCGCCAGCAGCCTCACGAGACAGGGGTTTACCGGGGAGCTGTTTTTT
TRBV20-1	-	many	TRBJ2-1	CSANHVADSYNEQFF	TGCAGTGCCAACCACGTAGCGGACTCCTACAATGAGCAGTTCTTC
TRBV20-1	-	many	TRBJ2-5	CSARYRVYPQETQYF	TGCAGTGCTAGATATCGAGTCTACCCGCAAGAGACCCAGTACTTC
TRBV20-1	-	-	TRBJ2-7	CSARDRWGARQYF	TGCAGTGCTAGAGATCGTTGGGGGGCTAGGCAGTACTTC
TRBV4-1	TRBD1	many	TRBJ1-2	CASSRISGTGGGYGYTF	TGCGCCAGCAGCCGTATCAGCGGGACAGGGGGCGGCTATGGCTACACCTTC
TRBV9	-	many	TRBJ1-1	CASRGQNTEAFF	TGTGCCAGCAGGGGACAAAATACTGAAGCTTTCTTT
TRBV11-3	TRBD2	many	TRBJ2-1	CASSPTVGGAYNEQFF	TGTGCCAGCAGCCCTACCGTCGGGGGGGCGTACAATGAGCAGTTCTTC
TRBV20-1	-	many	TRBJ1-2	CSASPGRIYGYTF	TGCAGTGCTAGCCCGGGACGTATCTATGGCTACACCTTC
TRBV29-1	-	-	TRBJ2-7	CSGGIPYEQYF	TGCAGCGGCGGGATCCCCTACGAGCAGTACTTC
TRBV20-1	-	many	TRBJ1-2	CSASPLGSGYTF	TGCAGTGCTAGCCCCTTGGGTAGTGGCTACACCTTC
TRBV3-1	-	many	TRBJ2-7	CASSHRGPYEQYF	TGTGCCAGCAGCCACCGGGGCCCCTACGAGCAGTACTTC
TRBV5-1	TRBD1	many	TRBJ2-3	CASQDRSHTDTQYF	TGCGCCAGTCAGGACAGGTCGCACACAGATACGCAGTATTTT
TRBV21-1	-	many	TRBJ2-1	CASSKGERGDYNEQFF	TGTGCCAGCAGCAAAGGGGAGCGGGGGGACTACAATGAGCAGTTCTTC
TRBV5-1	-	many	TRBJ1-2	CASSLETAYGYTF	TGCGCCAGCAGCTTGGAGACAGCCTATGGCTACACCTTC
TRBV6-2/TRBV6-3	-	few	TRBJ2-5	CASSGHLEETQYF	TGTGCCAGCAGCGGACACCTAGAAGAGACCCAGTACTTC
TRBV12-3/TRBV12-4	TRBD1	many	TRBJ2-7	CASSSTGLGSYEQYF	TGTGCCAGCAGTTCGACAGGGCTTGGATCCTACGAGCAGTACTTC
TRBV2	-	-	TRBJ1-6	CASSLGQAMYNSPLHF	TGTGCCAGCAGTCTCGGGCAGGCGATGTATAATTCACCCCTCCACTTT
TRBV6-5	-	many	TRBJ1-2	CASSYMGRDGYTF	TGTGCCAGCAGTTACATGGGGAGGGATGGCTACACCTTC
TRBV5-1	-	many	TRBJ2-2	CASEAGQPGPGELFF	TGCGCCAGCGAGGCTGGACAACCTGGGCCCGGGGAGCTGTTTTTT
TRBV9	-	many	TRBJ2-1	CASSAPGGREQFF	TGTGCCAGCAGCGCGCCCGGGGGGCGCGAGCAGTTCTTC
TRBV2	TRBD1	many	TRBJ2-3	CASSEALGQGAGGTDTQYF	TGTGCCAGCAGTGAAGCGCTGGGACAGGGGGCGGGTGGCACAGATACGCAGTATTTT
TRBV7-2	TRBD2	many	TRBJ2-2	CASSKRDSGELFF	TGTGCCAGCAGCAAGCGGGACTCCGGGGAGCTGTTTTTT
TRBV5-1	-	many	TRBJ1-1	CASSLDLTEAFF	TGCGCCAGCAGCCTGGACCTCACTGAAGCTTTCTTT
TRBV11-2	-	few	TRBJ2-3	CASSLDLRRSTDTQYF	TGTGCCAGCAGCTTAGATCTGCGGAGGAGCACAGATACGCAGTATTTT
TRBV6-5	TRBD2	many	TRBJ2-6	CASSYPPGLAGAGANVLTF	TGTGCCAGCAGTTACCCACCGGGACTAGCGGGGGCTGGGGCCAACGTCCTGACTTTC
TRBV20-1	-	-	TRBJ1-5	CSARDLEGNQPQNF	TGCAGTGCTAGAGATCTTGAAGGGAATCAGCCCCAGAATTTT
TRBV6-1	-	many	TRBJ2-7	CASSEAQLGSYEQYF	TGTGCCAGCAGTGAAGCGCAGTTAGGCTCCTACGAGCAGTACTTC
TRBV3-1	-	many	TRBJ2-7	CASSQGGPGDPDSYEQYF	TGTGCCAGCAGCCAAGGAGGTCCCGGCGACCCCGACTCCTACGAGCAGTACTTC
TRBV5-1	-	many	TRBJ1-1	CASSLEDSGTEAFF	TGCGCCAGCAGCTTGGAGGACAGCGGCACTGAAGCTTTCTTT
TRBV7-9	TRBD1	few	TRBJ1-4	CASSKGRGLNEKLFF	TGTGCCAGCAGCAAAGGCAGGGGGCTGAATGAAAAACTGTTTTTT
TRBV4-2	TRBD2	many	TRBJ2-7	CASSQPAAGGGEQYF	TGTGCCAGCAGCCAACCTGCAGCGGGGGGTGGCGAGCAGTACTTC
TRBV5-1	TRBD1	many	TRBJ2-5	CASSLDGTGGEETQYF	TGCGCCAGCAGCTTGGATGGGACAGGGGGCGAAGAGACCCAGTACTTC
TRBV29-1	-	many	TRBJ1-4	CSVEETGGANEKLFF	TGCAGCGTTGAAGAGACTGGGGGGGCTAATGAAAAACTGTTTTTT
TRBV5-5	-	many	TRBJ2-5	CASSSRLIQETQYF	TGTGCCAGCAGCTCGAGACTCATCCAAGAGACCCAGTACTTC
TRBV20-1	TRBD1	many	TRBJ1-1	CSAQGQGGTEAFF	TGCAGTGCTCAGGGACAGGGTGGAACTGAAGCTTTCTTT